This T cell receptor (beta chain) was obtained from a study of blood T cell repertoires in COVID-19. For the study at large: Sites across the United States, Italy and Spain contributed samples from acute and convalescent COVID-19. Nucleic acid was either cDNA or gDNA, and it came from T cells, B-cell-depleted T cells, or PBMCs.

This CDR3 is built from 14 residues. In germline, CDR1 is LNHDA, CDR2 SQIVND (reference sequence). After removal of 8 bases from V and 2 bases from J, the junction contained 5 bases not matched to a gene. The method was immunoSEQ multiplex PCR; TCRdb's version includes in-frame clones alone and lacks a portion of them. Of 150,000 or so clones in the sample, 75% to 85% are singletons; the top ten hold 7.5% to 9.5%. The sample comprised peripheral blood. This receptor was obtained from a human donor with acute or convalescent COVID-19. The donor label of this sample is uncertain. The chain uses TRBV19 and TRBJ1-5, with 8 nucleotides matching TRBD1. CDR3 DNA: TGTGCCAGTGCCCTGACAGGGGGCAATCAGCCCCAGCATTTT. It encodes CASALTGGNQPQHF.